The 32 T cell receptor beta chains given below trace back to one sample, sequenced in a study of blood T cell repertoires in COVID-19. Generated by immunoSEQ multiplex PCR, the TCRdb table keeps only in-frame clones and is missing some. The sample consists of more than 200,000 clones, more than 75% of them appearing once. Sequenced sample: PBMCs or T cells enriched from blood (not recorded which). These receptors were obtained from a man between 25 and 39 years old in a cohort exposed to, infected with or recovered from COVID-19 (not recorded which).

This clone appeared a few times. The CDR3 nucleotides read TGTGCCAGCAGTTACGGGACTAGCGGGAGATTCGCCGGGGAGCTGTTTTTT. This gives the protein CASSYGTSGRFAGELFF. This chain uses TRBV6-2 or TRBV6-3 with TRBJ2-2, with TRBD2 matching over 14 bases. The V segment lost 2 bases and the J segment 6 bases; nucleotides outside the gene matches: 5. Germline CDR1 is MNHEY and CDR2 is SVGEGT. This CDR3 is 17 amino acids long.

The chain combines TRBV11-3 with TRBJ2-1, with D tentatively TRBD2 (5 bases). Germline V lookup: CDR1 SGHNT, CDR2 YENEEA. This CDR3 spans 15 amino acids. The V end lost 0 bases, the J end lost 3 bases, and 9 bases lay between the germline ends. The CDR3 spells CASSLDSASYNEQFF. In DNA form, the CDR3 reads TGTGCCAGCAGCTTAGATAGCGCGAGCTACAATGAGCAGTTCTTC.

The chain combines TRBV28 with TRBJ1-2, with 10 nucleotides matching TRBD1. The CDR3 has 16 residues. Germline V gene lookup returns CDR1 MDHEN and CDR2 SYDVKM. After removal of 5 bases from V and 8 bases from J, the junction contained 14 bases not matched to a gene. CDR3 in DNA: TGTGCCAGCAGTCCGATTCTTAGACAGGGGGCGGGAGGCTACACCTTC. This gives the protein CASSPILRQGAGGYTF.

The V and J genes are TRBV7-3 and TRBJ2-1; 13 nucleotides agree with TRBD2. This CDR3 has 17 residues. Trimming at V came to 5 bases and at J to 5 bases, leaving 9 bases not matched to a gene. Looked up from germline, CDR1 is SGHTA and CDR2 is FQGTGA. CDR3 in DNA: TGTGCCAGCAGCCCCCATACCGGGACTAGCGGGAACAATGAGCAGTTCTTC. Its protein product is CASSPHTGTSGNNEQFF.

V is TRBV28 and J is TRBJ2-7; 9 bases are a match to TRBD1. CDR3 size: 17 residues. Germline lookup yields CDR1 MDHEN and CDR2 SYDVKM. After removal of 5 bases from V and 2 bases from J, the junction contained 13 bases not matched to a gene. The DNA for the CDR3 is TGTGCCAGCAGTGCCCGCCGCGGGACAGGGACAACCTACGAGCAGTACTTC. This gives the protein CASSARRGTGTTYEQYF.

This clone was recorded a few times. The rearrangement uses TRBV7-8 and TRBJ2-7, with 7 bases lining up with TRBD1. This CDR3 has 15 residues. From germline, CDR1 is SGHVS and CDR2 FQNEAQ. The trim removed 4 bases at V and 0 bases at J, leaving 6 bases unmatched. The CDR3 coding sequence is TGTGCCAGCAGCTCAAGACAGGGAATCTCCTACGAGCAGTACTTC. This codes for CASSSRQGISYEQYF.

This rearrangement joins TRBV11-3 to TRBJ1-1; no clear D. The CDR3 is 14 residues long. V was trimmed by 1 base and J by 0 bases, leaving 6 bases between them. Germline V gene lookup returns CDR1 SGHNT and CDR2 YENEEA. The CDR3 coding sequence is TGTGCCAGCAGCTTAGGTGGGCTGAACACTGAAGCTTTCTTT. Its protein is CASSLGGLNTEAFF.

The chain combines TRBV6-4 with TRBJ2-5, with D possibly being TRBD2 (7 bases). Trimming took 4 bases from V and 2 from J, leaving 14 bases between them. This CDR3 is 15 amino acids long. Germline V CDR1 and CDR2: MRHNA, SNTAGT. The CDR3, as DNA: TGTGCCAGCAGTGGGGGGGGCTTGGCGCAAGAGACCCAGTACTTC. Encoded protein: CASSGGGLAQETQYF.

With respect to this clone: An end of the junction differs from the germline gene, which may be a read error. The V call is TRBV7-9, the J call TRBJ2-1; the match to TRBD2 covers 11 bases. Germline CDR1 reads SEHNR; CDR2 reads FQNEAQ (reference sequence). The CDR3 has 13 amino acids. The CDR3 is CASSFRLAGGPVF. In nucleotides, the CDR3 is TGTGCCAGCAGCTTCCGCTTAGCGGGAGGGCCCGTCTTC.

This clone has a single count. The rearrangement uses TRBV7-9 and TRBJ1-5; 8 bases agree with TRBD1. The V gene's germline CDR1 is SEHNR and CDR2 FQNEAQ (reference sequence). The length of the CDR3 is 14 residues. Trimming cost V 5 bases and J 7 bases; bases outside gene matches: 7. CDR3 amino acids: CASSQDRVGQPQHF. Written as DNA, the CDR3 is TGTGCCAGCAGCCAGGACAGGGTTGGGCAGCCCCAGCATTTT.

The chain couples TRBV7-9 to TRBJ1-4; D might be TRBD1 (6 bases). Trimming took 5 bases from V and 8 from J, leaving 15 bases between them. The CDR3 sequence is 14 residues long. The germline CDR1 and CDR2 sequences are SEHNR and FQNEAQ (reference sequence). CDR3: CASSPQGDQEKLFF. In nucleotides, the CDR3 is TGTGCCAGCAGCCCACAGGGAGATCAGGAAAAACTGTTTTTT.

This rearrangement joins TRBV4-3 to TRBJ1-6, with a weak D call TRBD1 (5 bases). Trimming took off 0 bases at V and 8 bases at J, with 11 bases between the two ends. Germline V CDR1 and CDR2: LGHNA, YSLEER. This CDR3 is 15 amino acids long. The CDR3 DNA sequence: TGCGCCAGCAGCCAAGATGCAGGGTCAGATTCACCCCTCCACTTT. It codes for CASSQDAGSDSPLHF.

CDR3 in DNA: TGTGCCAGCAGCTCGCTAAGACTAGCGGGAGACTATGAGCAGTACTTC. The encoded protein is CASSSLRLAGDYEQYF. The chain links TRBV7-2 to TRBJ2-7, with TRBD2 matching over 12 bases. Germline V gives CDR1 SGHTA, CDR2 FQGNSA. V trimming: 4 bases; J trimming: 7 bases; junction bases outside the gene matches: 11. The CDR3 totals 16 residues.

The V and J genes are TRBV12-3 or TRBV12-4 and TRBJ1-4; D might be TRBD1 (6 bases). The CDR3 length is 13 residues. Trimming stripped 7 bases from V and 7 bases from J, with 13 bases between. The DNA for the CDR3 is TGTGCCAGCAAGTACAGGGTGCTTGAAAAACTGTTTTTT. Its protein product is CASKYRVLEKLFF.

The chain joins TRBV6-2 or TRBV6-3 to TRBJ2-2, with D unresolved. Germline lookup yields CDR1 MNHEY and CDR2 SVGEGT. V lost 8 bases and J lost 6, with 19 bases in between. The CDR3 covers 15 residues. The CDR3 DNA is TGTGCCAGCGGTTCGGTTCTTTCGGTATCCGGGGAGCTGTTTTTT. Its translation: CASGSVLSVSGELFF.

The V and J genes are TRBV5-4 and TRBJ2-1; 15 bases fit TRBD2. Looked up from germline, CDR1 is SGHNT and CDR2 is YYREEE (reference sequence). The length of the CDR3 is 15 residues. Unmatched junction bases numbered 8, after V lost 3 bases and J lost 13 bases. CDR3 bases: TGTGCCAGCAGCTGGGCGGGACTAGCGGGAGGCGACCAGTTCTTC. Its translation is CASSWAGLAGGDQFF.

The chain uses TRBV7-2 and TRBJ2-3; TRBD1 is a possible D gene (5 bases). CDR1 is SGHTA, CDR2 FQGNSA, per germline. There are 16 residues in the CDR3. V was clipped by 5 bases and J by 4 bases, with 19 bases between them. CDR3 region: CASSLDPGYRADTQYF. The CDR3, as DNA: TGTGCCAGCAGCCTCGACCCAGGGTATAGGGCAGATACGCAGTATTTT. Using reference TRBV7-2 and TRBJ2-3 for the parts outside the CDR3, the full variable domain is GAGVSQSPSNKVTEKGKDVELRCDPISGHTALYWYRQSLGQGLEFLIYFQGNSAPDKSGLPSDRFSAERTGGSVSTLTIQRTQQEDSAVYLCASSLDPGYRADTQYFGPGTRLTVL.

V is TRBV12-5 and J is TRBJ2-5, with 13 bases aligning to TRBD2. The CDR3 sequence is 15 residues long. Per germline, CDR1 LGHNT and CDR2 FRNRAP. The V and J ends lost 5 bases and 4 bases, in that order; junction bases with no gene match: 4. The CDR3 sequence is CASGRGLAGRETQYF. The CDR3 coding sequence is TGTGCTAGTGGTCGGGGACTAGCGGGAAGAGAGACCCAGTACTTC.

V gene TRBV19 combines with J gene TRBJ2-7, with 8 nucleotides matching TRBD2. Germline CDR1 and CDR2: LNHDA and SQIVND (reference sequence). CDR3 length: 17 amino acids. The V gene end was trimmed by 1 base and the J gene end by 5 bases; junction bases not matched to a gene: 13. CDR3 coding DNA: TGTGCCAGTAGTATAGCCCTTTTCGGGAGGGGGATCCACGAGCAGTACTTC. Protein sequence: CASSIALFGRGIHEQYF.

The chain couples TRBV5-1 to TRBJ1-6, with a weak D call TRBD1 (5 bases). V lost 0 bases and J 7 bases, leaving 11 bases between the germline ends. Per the germline V gene, CDR1 is SGHRS and CDR2 is YFSETQ. The CDR3 runs 15 residues. The CDR3 region is CASSLAQGRNSPLHF. CDR3 coding DNA: TGCGCCAGCAGCTTGGCGCAGGGTAGGAATTCACCCCTCCACTTT.

This sequence joins TRBV27 and TRBJ2-7; tentative D call: TRBD1 (6 bases). The V end lost 6 bases, the J end lost 2 bases, and 14 bases lay between the germline ends. The CDR3 consists of 14 residues. Germline-derived CDR1 and CDR2 are MNHEY and SMNVEV (reference sequence). The chain's CDR3 is CASSLEKGAYEQYF. DNA of the CDR3: TGTGCCAGCAGCTTGGAGAAGGGGGCCTACGAGCAGTACTTC.

This clone was detected once. The genes are TRBV5-4 and TRBJ2-7, with TRBD2 matching over 7 bases. J was trimmed by 1 base and V by 5 bases; bases with no gene match: 6. Looked up from germline, CDR1 is SGHNT and CDR2 is YYREEE (reference sequence). The CDR3 consists of 14 residues. CDR3 loop: CASRPGLPSYEQYF. In DNA form, the CDR3 reads TGTGCCAGCAGACCGGGACTACCATCCTACGAGCAGTACTTC.

V is TRBV27 and J is TRBJ1-2; D is possibly TRBD1 (5 bases). Trimming cost V 2 bases and J 3 bases, with 10 bases left between them. Germline loops: CDR1 MNHEY, CDR2 SMNVEV (reference sequence). The CDR3 is 14 residues long. In DNA, the CDR3 is TGTGCCAGCAGTTTAATGGGGGGAGACTATGGCTACACCTTC. Its translation is CASSLMGGDYGYTF.

The chain recombines TRBV6-5 with TRBJ1-3; 9 bases match TRBD1. The germline V gene has CDR1 MNHEY and CDR2 SVGAGI. This CDR3 has 16 amino acids. V trimming: 4 bases; J trimming: 2 bases; junction bases outside the gene matches: 6. CDR3 region: CASSFEGQGTGNTIYF. In DNA form, the CDR3 reads TGTGCCAGCAGTTTCGAGGGACAGGGTACTGGAAACACCATATATTTT.

DNA of the CDR3: TGTGCCAGTAGATTCCAAGGACTAGCGGGATACACCGGGGAGCTGTTTTTT. Residues: CASRFQGLAGYTGELFF. V and J are TRBV19 and TRBJ2-2, with TRBD2 identical over 12 bases. This CDR3 has 17 amino acids. Germline V gene lookup returns CDR1 LNHDA and CDR2 SQIVND (reference sequence). Trimming removed 6 bases from V and 3 bases from J; junction bases left unmatched: 8.

The rearrangement uses TRBV4-3 and TRBJ2-5; 10 positions agree with TRBD1. This CDR3 contains 15 residues. J lost 3 bases, V lost 4 bases, and 5 bases had no gene match. Germline assignment: CDR1 LGHNA and CDR2 YSLEER. CDR3 nucleotide sequence: TGCGCCAGCAGCCGCGGACAGGGGGGGGAAGAGACCCAGTACTTC. Encoded protein: CASSRGQGGEETQYF.

This clone was seen a few times. The CDR3 loop is CASSPYSQDQHGYTF. CDR3 DNA: TGTGCCAGCTCACCATACTCACAGGACCAGCATGGCTACACCTTC. The chain employs TRBV18 and TRBJ1-2; TRBD1 might be the D (5 bases). The ends were cut back, 2 bases at V and 6 bases at J, with 16 bases in the middle. The CDR3 spans 15 residues. Germline CDR1 is KGHSH and CDR2 is LQKENI.

In DNA form, the CDR3 reads TGTGCCAGCAGCCAAGATTTGGCGGGAGGTTACAATGAGCAGTTCTTC. It specifies CASSQDLAGGYNEQFF. The J gene is TRBJ2-1, the V gene TRBV4-2; 8 bases are shared with TRBD2. The V gene's germline CDR1 is LGHNA and CDR2 YNFKEQ. The CDR3 sequence is 16 residues long. The V and J ends lost 0 bases and 4 bases, in that order; junction bases with no gene match: 5.

Only a few counts were recorded for this clone. J is TRBJ2-5 and V is TRBV7-3, with 10 bases that match TRBD2. CDR1 is SGHTA, CDR2 FQGTGA, per germline. The CDR3 covers 15 residues. With 5 bases clipped from V and 4 bases from J, the junction kept 7 bases outside the gene matches. Here the CDR3 DNA reads TGTGCCAGCAGCCGAGATCGGACTAGCGGAGAGACCCAGTACTTC. It specifies CASSRDRTSGETQYF.

The V call is TRBV5-4, the J call TRBJ2-3, with 7 positions matching TRBD2. The V gene end was trimmed by 2 bases and the J gene end by 4 bases; junction bases not matched to a gene: 13. This CDR3 region has 17 residues. Germline-derived CDR1 and CDR2 are SGHNT and YYREEE (reference sequence). The CDR3 loop is CASSFPAPGAGSDTQYF. CDR3 DNA sequence: TGTGCCAGCAGCTTCCCAGCCCCAGGAGCGGGATCAGATACGCAGTATTTT.

The gene calls are TRBV14 and TRBJ2-6, with D unclear. Germline lookup yields CDR1 SGHDN and CDR2 FVKESK. Trimming took 10 bases from V and 3 from J, leaving 10 bases between them. This CDR3 is built from 13 residues. The CDR3 spells CAIRSFGANVLTF. As DNA, the CDR3 is TGTGCCATCAGGTCCTTTGGGGCCAACGTCCTGACTTTC.

V and J are TRBV7-8 and TRBJ2-1; TRBD2 matches at 7 bases. The CDR3 runs 15 residues. V was clipped by 5 bases and J by 6 bases; unmatched bases: 10. Germline V gene data show CDR1 as SGHVS and CDR2 as FQNEAQ. CDR3 coding DNA: TGTGCCAGCAGCATCCGACTAGCCCGCCGCAATGAGCAGTTCTTC. This gives the protein CASSIRLARRNEQFF.